This T cell receptor beta chain was identified during a study of blood T cell repertoires in COVID-19. Across the whole study: Some COVID-19 samples were acute and others convalescent; all came from the United States, Italy and Spain. T cells, B-cell-depleted T cells, or PBMCs provided the cDNA or gDNA that served as material.

Seattle patients were enrolled while actively infected and followed longitudinally. Per the authors' pipeline: For nucleated cells, counts were estimated from reference gene primer amplification. TCRdb's table, derived via immunoSEQ multiplex PCR, lists solely in-frame clones and lacks some. That table is the source of V, J and clone size, and D and trimming were worked out from the DNA. The data show some 160,000 clones, roughly four fifths seen once. The TCR originated in a woman of 80 years or more with COVID-19, enrolled during active disease. The sample consisted of peripheral blood.

The CDR3 DNA reads as TGTGCCACCAGCAGAGCGGACAGGGGACCCACTGAAGCTTTCTTT. Amino acid sequence: CATSRADRGPTEAFF. The chain links TRBV15 to TRBJ1-1; 9 bases agree with TRBD1. CDR1 LNHNV and CDR2 YYDKDF come from the germline V gene (reference sequence). The CDR3 consists of 15 residues. The ends lost 1 base at V and 4 bases at J; junction bases unmatched: 4.